The source of this TCR beta chain is a study of cytomegalovirus exposure and HLA in healthy donors. V was clipped by 5 bases and J by 3 bases, with 14 bases between them. Germline CDR1 reads SGHTA; CDR2 reads FQGNSA. This CDR3 contains 14 residues. Findings and caveats of the study: Later genetic work tied a missense DCLRE1C variant to beta-chain V and J trimming. Highly shared variants forming one cluster were likely a sequencing artifact. Researchers reported that a few CMV-associated chains were confirmed in vitro as CMV antigen-specific.

As to this clone: Its specificity is unknown.

The PCR made use of 60 Vbeta and 13 Jbeta primers. Profiled with immunoSEQ multiplex PCR; TCRdb holds only in-frame clones, not every one. Of some 87,000 clones listed, roughly 73% are singletons. Sample: PBMCs. The sequence was obtained from a man between 45 and 60 years old in good health and CMV-seropositive. The J gene is TRBJ2-7, the V gene TRBV7-2; D is uncertain. The CDR3: CASSLARPFYEQYF. As DNA, the CDR3 is TGTGCCAGCAGCCTCGCCAGGCCATTCTACGAGCAGTACTTC.